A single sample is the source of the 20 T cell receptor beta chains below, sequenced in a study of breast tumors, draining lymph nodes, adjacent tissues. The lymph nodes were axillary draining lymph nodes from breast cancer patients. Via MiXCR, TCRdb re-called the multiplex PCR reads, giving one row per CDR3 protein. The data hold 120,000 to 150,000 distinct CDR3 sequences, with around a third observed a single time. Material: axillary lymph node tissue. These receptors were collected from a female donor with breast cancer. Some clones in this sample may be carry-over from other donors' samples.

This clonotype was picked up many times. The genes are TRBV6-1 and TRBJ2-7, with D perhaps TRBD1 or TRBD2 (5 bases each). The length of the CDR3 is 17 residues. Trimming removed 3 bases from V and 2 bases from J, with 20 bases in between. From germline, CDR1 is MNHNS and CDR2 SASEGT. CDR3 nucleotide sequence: TGTGCCAGCAGTGAGTCATCGTTCAGTGGGACCCCCTACGAGCAGTACTTC. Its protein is CASSESSFSGTPYEQYF.

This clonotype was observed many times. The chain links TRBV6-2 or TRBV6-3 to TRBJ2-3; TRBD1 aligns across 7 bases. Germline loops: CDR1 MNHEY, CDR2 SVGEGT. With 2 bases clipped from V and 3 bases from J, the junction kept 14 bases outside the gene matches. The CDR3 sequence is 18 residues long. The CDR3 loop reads CASSYTTQQGIGTDTQYF. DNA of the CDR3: TGTGCCAGCAGTTACACCACTCAACAGGGGATCGGAACAGATACGCAGTATTTT.

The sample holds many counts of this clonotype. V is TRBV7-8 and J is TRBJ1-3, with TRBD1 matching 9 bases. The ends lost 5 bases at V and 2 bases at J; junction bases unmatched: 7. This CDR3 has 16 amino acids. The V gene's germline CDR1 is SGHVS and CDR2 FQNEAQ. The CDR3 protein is CASSSRDRDAGNTIYF. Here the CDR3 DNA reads TGTGCCAGCAGCAGCCGGGACAGGGACGCTGGAAACACCATATATTTT.

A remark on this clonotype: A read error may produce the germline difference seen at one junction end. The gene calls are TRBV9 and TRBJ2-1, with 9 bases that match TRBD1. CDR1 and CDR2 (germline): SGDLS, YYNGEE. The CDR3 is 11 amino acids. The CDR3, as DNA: TGTGCCAGCAGCGCCGGGGGACAGGGAACATTC. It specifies CASSAGGQGTF.

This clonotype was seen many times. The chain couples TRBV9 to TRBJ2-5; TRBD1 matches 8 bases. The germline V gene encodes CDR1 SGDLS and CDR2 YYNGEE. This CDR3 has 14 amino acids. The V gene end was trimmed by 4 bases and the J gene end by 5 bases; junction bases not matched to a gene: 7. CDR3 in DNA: TGTGCCAGCAGCTCGCAGGGGGCTGGCGAGACCCAGTACTTC. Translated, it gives CASSSQGAGETQYF.

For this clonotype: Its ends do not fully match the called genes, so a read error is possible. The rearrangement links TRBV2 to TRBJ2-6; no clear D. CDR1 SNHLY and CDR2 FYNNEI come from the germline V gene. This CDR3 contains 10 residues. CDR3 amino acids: CARQGNTEAF. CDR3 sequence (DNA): TGTGCCAGACAAGGCAACACTGAAGCTTTC.

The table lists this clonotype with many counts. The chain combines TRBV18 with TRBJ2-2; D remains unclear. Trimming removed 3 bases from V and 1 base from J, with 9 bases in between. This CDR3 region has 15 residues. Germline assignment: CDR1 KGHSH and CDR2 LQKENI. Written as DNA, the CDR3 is TGTGCCAGCTCACCTTCGACGGGGAACACCGGGGAGCTGTTTTTT. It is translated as CASSPSTGNTGELFF.

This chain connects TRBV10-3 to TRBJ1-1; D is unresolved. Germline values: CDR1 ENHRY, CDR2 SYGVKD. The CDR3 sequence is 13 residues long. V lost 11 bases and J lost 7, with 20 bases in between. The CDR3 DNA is TGTGCCGCTCGGGAGAGGTATGACAATGAAGCTTTCTTT. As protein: CAARERYDNEAFF.

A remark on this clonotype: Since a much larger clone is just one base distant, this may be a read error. CDR3 sequence: CASSLGRTRTGTQYF. The CDR3 bases are TGTGCCAGCAGCTTAGGGAGGACTAGAACAGGTACGCAGTATTTT. The rearrangement links TRBV11-3 to TRBJ2-3; 7 positions match TRBD2. The germline gives CDR1 SGHNT, CDR2 YENEEA. This CDR3 has 15 residues.

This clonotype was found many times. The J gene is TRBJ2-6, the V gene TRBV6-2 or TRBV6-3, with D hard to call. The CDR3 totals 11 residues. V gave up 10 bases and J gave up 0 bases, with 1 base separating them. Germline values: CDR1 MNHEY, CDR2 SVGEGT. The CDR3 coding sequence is TGTGCCACCTCTGGGGCCAACGTCCTGACTTTC. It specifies CATSGANVLTF.

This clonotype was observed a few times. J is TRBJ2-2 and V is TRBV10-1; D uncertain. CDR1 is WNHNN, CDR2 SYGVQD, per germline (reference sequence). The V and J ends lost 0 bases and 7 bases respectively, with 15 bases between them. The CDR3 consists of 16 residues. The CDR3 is CASSESVGYSHGELFF. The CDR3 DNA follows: TGCGCCAGCAGTGAGTCGGTGGGGTACTCGCACGGGGAGCTGTTTTTT.

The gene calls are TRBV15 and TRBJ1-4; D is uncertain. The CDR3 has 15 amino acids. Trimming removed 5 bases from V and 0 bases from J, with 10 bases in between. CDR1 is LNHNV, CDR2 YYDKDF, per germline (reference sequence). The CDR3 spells CATSGIMATNEKLFF. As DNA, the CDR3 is TGTGCCACCAGCGGGATTATGGCAACTAATGAAAAACTGTTTTTT.

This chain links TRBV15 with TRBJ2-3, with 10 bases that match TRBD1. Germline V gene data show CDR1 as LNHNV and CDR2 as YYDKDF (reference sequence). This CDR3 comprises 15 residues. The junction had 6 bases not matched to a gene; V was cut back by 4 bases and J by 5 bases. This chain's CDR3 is CATSTTGGMLDTQYF. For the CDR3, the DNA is TGTGCCACCAGCACGACAGGGGGCATGTTAGATACGCAGTATTTT. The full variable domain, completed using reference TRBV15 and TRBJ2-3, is DAMVIQNPRYQVTQFGKPVTLSCSQTLNHNVMYWYQQKSSQAPKLLFHYYDKDFNNEADTPDNFQSRRPNTSFCFLDIRSPGLGDTAMYLCATSTTGGMLDTQYFGPGTRLTVL.

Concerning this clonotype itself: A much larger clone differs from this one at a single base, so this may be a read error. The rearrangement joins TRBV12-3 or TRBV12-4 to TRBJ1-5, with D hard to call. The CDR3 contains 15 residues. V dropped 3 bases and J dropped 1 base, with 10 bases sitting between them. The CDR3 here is CASSFREGSNQPQHF. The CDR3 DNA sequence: TGTGCCAGCAGTTTCCGGGAAGGGAGCAATCAGCCCCAGCATTTT.

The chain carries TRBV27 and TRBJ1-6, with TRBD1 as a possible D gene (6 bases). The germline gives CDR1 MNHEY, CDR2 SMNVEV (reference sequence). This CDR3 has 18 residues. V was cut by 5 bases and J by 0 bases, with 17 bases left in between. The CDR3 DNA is TGTGCCAGCAGTCCCGACCGGGACATAGGCTCCTATAATTCACCCCTCCACTTT. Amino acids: CASSPDRDIGSYNSPLHF.

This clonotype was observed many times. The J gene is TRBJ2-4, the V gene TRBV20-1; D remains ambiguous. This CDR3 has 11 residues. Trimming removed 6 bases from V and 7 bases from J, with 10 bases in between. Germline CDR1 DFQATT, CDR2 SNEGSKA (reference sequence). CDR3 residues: CSAMDGNIQYF. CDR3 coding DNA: TGCAGTGCCATGGACGGCAACATTCAGTACTTC.

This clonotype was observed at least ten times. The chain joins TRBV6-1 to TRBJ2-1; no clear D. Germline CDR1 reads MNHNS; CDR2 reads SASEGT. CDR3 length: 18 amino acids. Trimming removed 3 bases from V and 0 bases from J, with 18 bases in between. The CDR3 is CASSDPWLGRSSYNEQFF. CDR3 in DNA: TGTGCCAGCAGTGATCCCTGGTTAGGGCGGAGCTCCTACAATGAGCAGTTCTTC.

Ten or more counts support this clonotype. CDR3 DNA: TGTGCCAGCAGCCAAGAATACACCATCGGGGAGCTGTTTTTT. Amino acid sequence: CASSQEYTIGELFF. This chain connects TRBV3-1 to TRBJ2-2; D gene ambiguous. This CDR3 is built from 14 residues. CDR1 is LGHDT and CDR2 is YNNKEL in the germline V gene (reference sequence). Trimming shortened V by 0 bases and J by 7 bases, and 9 bases separated the two germline ends.

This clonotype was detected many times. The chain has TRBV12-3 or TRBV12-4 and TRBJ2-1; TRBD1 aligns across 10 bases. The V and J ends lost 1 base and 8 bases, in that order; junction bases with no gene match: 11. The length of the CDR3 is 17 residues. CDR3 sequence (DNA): TGTGCCAGCAGTTTAGTTTTTATCGGACAGGGGGACGATGAGCAGTTCTTC. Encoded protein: CASSLVFIGQGDDEQFF.

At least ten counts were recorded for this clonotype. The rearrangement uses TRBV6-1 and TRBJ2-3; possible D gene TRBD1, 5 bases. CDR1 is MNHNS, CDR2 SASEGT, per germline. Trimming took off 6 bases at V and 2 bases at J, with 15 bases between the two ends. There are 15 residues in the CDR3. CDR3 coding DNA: TGTGCCAGCAGACCCAGACTGGGGCCCACAGATACGCAGTATTTT. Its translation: CASRPRLGPTDTQYF.